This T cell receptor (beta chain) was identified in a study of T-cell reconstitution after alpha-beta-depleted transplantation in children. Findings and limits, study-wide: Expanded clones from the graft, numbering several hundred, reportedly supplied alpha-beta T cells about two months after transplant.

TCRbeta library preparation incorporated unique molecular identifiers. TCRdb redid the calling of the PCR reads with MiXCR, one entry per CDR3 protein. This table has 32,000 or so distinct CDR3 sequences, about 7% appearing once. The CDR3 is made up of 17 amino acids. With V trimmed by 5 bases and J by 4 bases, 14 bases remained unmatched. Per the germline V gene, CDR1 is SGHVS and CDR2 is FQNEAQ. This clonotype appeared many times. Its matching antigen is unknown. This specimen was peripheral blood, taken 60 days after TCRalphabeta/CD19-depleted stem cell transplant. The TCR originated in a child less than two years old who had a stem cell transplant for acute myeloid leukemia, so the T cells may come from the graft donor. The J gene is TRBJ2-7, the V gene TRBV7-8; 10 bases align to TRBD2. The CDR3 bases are TGTGCCAGCAGCCCGGGACTTCCGGGACTAGCGTATTACGAGCAGTACTTC. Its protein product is CASSPGLPGLAYYEQYF.